This record looks at one T cell receptor (beta chain) sequence and its context. The antigen is unknown. Germline V lookup: CDR1 MNHEY, CDR2 SVGAGI. This CDR3 is 15 amino acids long. The PCR employed 60 Vbeta primers together with 13 Jbeta primers. Measured with immunoSEQ multiplex PCR; TCRdb has only the in-frame clones, and not every one. The data show some 190,000 clones, more than 75% seen once. This entry comes from a study of cytomegalovirus exposure and HLA in healthy donors. Overall study context: In terms of ancestry, the Caucasian-associated cluster contained roughly 81% of the roughly 400 genotyped donors. General study findings and limits: In a later analysis, a genetic analysis reported fewer productive-TCR N-insertions in an Asian-associated ancestry cluster than the cohort average. Specificity for CMV antigens was confirmed in vitro for a few of the CMV-associated chains. DRB1 showed the most TCR associations and HLA-C the fewest in a later analysis, as rates varied by HLA locus.

V and J are TRBV6-5 and TRBJ2-5; TRBD2 agrees at 8 bases. The DNA end is a closer match to TRBJ2-7, so the J assignment may be wrong. The source of this sequence is a woman in her 30s in good health and CMV-seropositive. Sample: PBMCs. CDR3 nucleotide sequence: TGTGCCAGCAGCCCGTCGGGGGGGAGGGAATACGAGCAGTACTTC. Protein product: CASSPSGGREYEQYF.